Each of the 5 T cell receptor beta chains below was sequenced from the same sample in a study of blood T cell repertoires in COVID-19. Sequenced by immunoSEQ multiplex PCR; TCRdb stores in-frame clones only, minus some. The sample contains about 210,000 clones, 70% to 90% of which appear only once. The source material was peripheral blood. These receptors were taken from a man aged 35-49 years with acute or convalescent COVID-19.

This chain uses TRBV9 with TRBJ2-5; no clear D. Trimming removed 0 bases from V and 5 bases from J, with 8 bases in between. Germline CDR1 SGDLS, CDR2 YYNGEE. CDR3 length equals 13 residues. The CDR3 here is CASSVDARETQYF. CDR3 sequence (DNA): TGTGCCAGCAGCGTAGATGCCCGGGAGACCCAGTACTTC.

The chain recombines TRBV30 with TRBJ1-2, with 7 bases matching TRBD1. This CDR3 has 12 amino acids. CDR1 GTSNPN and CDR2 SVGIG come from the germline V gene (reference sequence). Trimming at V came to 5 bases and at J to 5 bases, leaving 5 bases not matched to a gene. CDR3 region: CAWEGQRYGYTF. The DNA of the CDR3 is TGTGCCTGGGAGGGACAGCGGTATGGCTACACCTTC.

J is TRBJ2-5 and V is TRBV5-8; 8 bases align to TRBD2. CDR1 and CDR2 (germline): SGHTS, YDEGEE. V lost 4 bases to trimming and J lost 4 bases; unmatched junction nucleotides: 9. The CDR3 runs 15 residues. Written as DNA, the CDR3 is TGTGCCAGCAGCCGTGAAGCGGGAGCGGGAGAGACCCAGTACTTC. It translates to CASSREAGAGETQYF.

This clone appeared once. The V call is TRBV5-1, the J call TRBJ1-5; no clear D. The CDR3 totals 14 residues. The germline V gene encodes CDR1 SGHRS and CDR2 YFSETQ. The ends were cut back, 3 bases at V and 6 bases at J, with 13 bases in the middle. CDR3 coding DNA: TGCGCCAGCAGCTCGGGGAGTGGCAGTCAGCCCCAGCATTTT. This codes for CASSSGSGSQPQHF. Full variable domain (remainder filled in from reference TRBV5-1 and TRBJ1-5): KAGVTQTPRYLIKTRGQQVTLSCSPISGHRSVSWYQQTPGQGLQFLFEYFSETQRNKGNFPGRFSGRQFSNSRSEMNVSTLELGDSALYLCASSSGSGSQPQHFGDGTRLSIL.

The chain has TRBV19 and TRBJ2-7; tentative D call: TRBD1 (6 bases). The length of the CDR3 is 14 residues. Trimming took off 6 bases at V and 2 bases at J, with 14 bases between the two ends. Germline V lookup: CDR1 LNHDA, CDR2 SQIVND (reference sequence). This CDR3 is CASSTGTSPYEQYF. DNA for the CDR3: TGTGCCAGTAGCACTGGGACATCCCCCTACGAGCAGTACTTC.